The 16 T cell receptor beta chains given below trace back to one sample, sequenced in a study of T cells in Graves' hyperthyroidism and ophthalmopathy. There were TCR beta CDR3 regions amplified from RNA transcripts. The HTBI primer set served for first-round RT-PCR of the TCR CDR3. Each CDR3 protein gets one entry after TCRdb re-called the multiplex PCR reads with MiXCR. The sample has 600,000 to 700,000 distinct CDR3 sequences, about 45% seen once; the top ten hold roughly 7.2%. The sample comprised peripheral blood or thyroid tissue (not recorded which). The receptor source for this set is an adult man with Graves' disease, either hyperthyroidism or ophthalmopathy (not recorded which).

The V call is TRBV29-1, the J call TRBJ2-7, with a weak D call TRBD1 (6 bases). The length of the CDR3 is 12 residues. V shed 8 bases and J shed 6 bases, with 17 bases lying between them. Germline values: CDR1 SQVTM, CDR2 ANQGSEA. CDR3 amino acids: CSLVGQNSEQYF. CDR3 nucleotide sequence: TGCAGCTTGGTGGGACAAAACTCCGAGCAGTACTTC.

V gene TRBV10-3 combines with J gene TRBJ2-3, with D perhaps matching TRBD1 (5 bases). This CDR3 contains 15 residues. Between the trimmed V and J ends, which lost 2 bases and 4 bases, there was a span of 13 bases. Germline assignment: CDR1 ENHRY and CDR2 SYGVKD. CDR3 sequence (DNA): TGTGCCATCAGTGAGCAGGGAAGTGGGGCAGATACGCAGTATTTT. It is translated as CAISEQGSGADTQYF.

This clonotype has only one observation. This clone may be a read error of a much larger clone one base away. The chain joins TRBV24-1 to TRBJ1-2, with no clear D. The CDR3 is made up of 11 amino acids. The V gene lost 2 bases and the J gene lost 8 bases, with 5 bases spanning the gap. CDR1 is KGHDR, CDR2 SFDVKD, per germline. Here the CDR3 DNA reads TGTGCCACCAGTGATTCCTTCGGCTACACCTTC. Translating it yields CATSDSFGYTF.

This clonotype has a handful of counts. This chain connects TRBV9 to TRBJ2-7; D possibly matches TRBD1 or TRBD2 (7 bases each). V was trimmed by 2 bases and J by 6 bases, leaving 15 bases between them. The CDR3 consists of 14 residues. Germline-derived CDR1 and CDR2 are SGDLS and YYNGEE. This CDR3 reads CASSVGGGGGEQYF. CDR3 sequence (DNA): TGTGCCAGCAGCGTCGGGGGAGGGGGCGGCGAGCAGTACTTC.

The sample holds a few counts of this clonotype. The gene calls are TRBV6-1 and TRBJ2-7; 9 nucleotides align to TRBD2. Trimming at V came to 0 bases and at J to 12 bases, leaving 3 bases not matched to a gene. The CDR3 contains 12 residues. From germline, CDR1 is MNHNS and CDR2 SASEGT. The CDR3 loop is CASSEAREGPYF. The CDR3, as DNA: TGTGCCAGCAGTGAAGCGCGGGAGGGTCCGTACTTC.

Many counts were recorded for this clonotype. As DNA, the CDR3 is TGCAGCGTCCAACAGGGGGAGTACGAGCAGTACTTC. Encoded protein: CSVQQGEYEQYF. This sequence joins TRBV29-1 and TRBJ2-7; 8 bases fit TRBD1. CDR3 size: 12 residues. Per germline, CDR1 SQVTM and CDR2 ANQGSEA. J was trimmed by 4 bases and V by 6 bases; bases with no gene match: 5.

This chain joins TRBV7-6 and TRBJ1-2, with a tentative D call TRBD1 (6 bases). V lost 6 bases, J lost 8 bases, and 16 bases lay in between. CDR3 size: 13 residues. Germline loops: CDR1 SGHVS, CDR2 FNYEAQ. The CDR3: CASRLNRDEGYTF. Here the CDR3 DNA reads TGTGCCAGCAGACTCAACAGGGATGAGGGCTACACCTTC.

This chain links TRBV15 with TRBJ2-7, with 8 bases fitting TRBD2. The V gene end was trimmed by 3 bases and the J gene end by 2 bases; junction bases not matched to a gene: 12. The CDR3 has 17 amino acids. Germline V gives CDR1 LNHNV, CDR2 YYDKDF (reference sequence). CDR3 protein: CATSRTAGVAGAYEQYF. The CDR3 DNA follows: TGTGCCACCAGCAGGACAGCGGGGGTCGCAGGAGCCTACGAGCAGTACTTC. The full variable domain, in which reference TRBV15 and TRBJ2-7 provide the parts outside the CDR3, is DAMVIQNPRYQVTQFGKPVTLSCSQTLNHNVMYWYQQKSSQAPKLLFHYYDKDFNNEADTPDNFQSRRPNTSFCFLDIRSPGLGDTAMYLCATSRTAGVAGAYEQYFGPGTRLTVT.

This chain uses TRBV7-2 with TRBJ1-1; 7 bases align to TRBD1. V trimming: 5 bases; J trimming: 5 bases; junction bases outside the gene matches: 5. The CDR3 runs 13 residues. Looked up from germline, CDR1 is SGHTA and CDR2 is FQGNSA. Here the CDR3 reads CASSAGQATEAFF. The CDR3 bases are TGTGCCAGCAGCGCCGGACAGGCGACTGAAGCTTTCTTT. Supplemented by reference TRBV7-2 and TRBJ1-1, the full variable domain reads GAGVSQSPSNKVTEKGKDVELRCDPISGHTALYWYRQSLGQGLEFLIYFQGNSAPDKSGLPSDRFSAERTGGSVSTLTIQRTQQEDSAVYLCASSAGQATEAFFGQGTRLTVV.

The sample holds a few counts of this clonotype. This sequence joins TRBV9 and TRBJ2-7, with 11 bases lining up with TRBD1. The V gene's germline CDR1 is SGDLS and CDR2 YYNGEE. With V trimmed by 0 bases and J by 4 bases, 12 bases remained unmatched. This CDR3 region has 18 residues. CDR3 sequence reads: CASSVGTGGASGWYEQYF. DNA for the CDR3: TGTGCCAGCAGCGTAGGGACAGGGGGCGCGTCGGGTTGGTACGAGCAGTACTTC.

This chain's CDR3 is CASSLESRVNEQYF. Here the CDR3 DNA reads TGTGCCAGCAGCTTAGAATCCAGGGTCAACGAGCAGTACTTC. The V call is TRBV7-9, the J call TRBJ2-7; D perhaps matches TRBD1 (5 bases). Germline V CDR1 and CDR2: SEHNR, FQNEAQ (reference sequence). Trimming cost V 1 base and J 5 bases, with 12 bases left between them. This CDR3 has 14 amino acids.

This chain uses TRBV7-8 with TRBJ1-6; 9 bases are a match to TRBD1. With 8 bases clipped from V and 6 bases from J, the junction kept 5 bases outside the gene matches. The CDR3 totals 14 residues. Germline assignment: CDR1 SGHVS and CDR2 FQNEAQ. CDR3 protein: CASWDRVFNSPLHF. CDR3 DNA sequence: TGTGCCAGCTGGGACAGGGTTTTTAATTCACCCCTCCACTTT.

This clonotype is a singleton in its sample. The chain joins TRBV7-9 to TRBJ1-2; TRBD1 agrees at 11 bases. Losses at the gene ends were 5 bases for V and 7 bases for J; bases not matched to a gene: 9. The CDR3 has 15 residues. CDR1 and CDR2 from the germline V gene are SEHNR and FQNEAQ (reference sequence). The CDR3 spells CASSPSRTGGAGYTF. In nucleotides, the CDR3 is TGTGCCAGCAGCCCCAGCCGGACAGGGGGCGCTGGCTACACCTTC.

This clonotype has just a few counts. This chain connects TRBV16 to TRBJ2-7; D perhaps matches TRBD1 (6 bases). The germline V gene has CDR1 KGHSY and CDR2 FQNENV. This CDR3 spans 12 amino acids. Trimming removed 4 bases at V and 5 bases at J, with 9 bases between. This CDR3 is CASSPEGDEQYF. The CDR3 nucleotides are TGTGCCAGCAGCCCCGAGGGGGACGAGCAGTACTTC.

The chain carries TRBV2 and TRBJ2-5, with a possible D match to TRBD1 (7 bases). The V end was cut by 11 bases, the J end by 5 bases, with 24 bases between. CDR1 is SNHLY and CDR2 is FYNNEI in the germline V gene. The CDR3 extends over 15 amino acids. CDR3 in DNA: TGTGCCCGACAAGCAGGGGGGAGCGGAGGGGAGACCCAGTACTTC. This sequence encodes CARQAGGSGGETQYF.

This clonotype has only one observation. The chain employs TRBV5-1 and TRBJ2-2, with D hard to call. Germline V gene lookup returns CDR1 SGHRS and CDR2 YFSETQ. The CDR3 length is 13 residues. Trimming took off 0 bases at V and 7 bases at J, with 7 bases between the two ends. CDR3 amino acids: CASSLALDGELFF. CDR3 coding DNA: TGCGCCAGCAGCTTGGCCCTCGACGGGGAGCTGTTTTTT.